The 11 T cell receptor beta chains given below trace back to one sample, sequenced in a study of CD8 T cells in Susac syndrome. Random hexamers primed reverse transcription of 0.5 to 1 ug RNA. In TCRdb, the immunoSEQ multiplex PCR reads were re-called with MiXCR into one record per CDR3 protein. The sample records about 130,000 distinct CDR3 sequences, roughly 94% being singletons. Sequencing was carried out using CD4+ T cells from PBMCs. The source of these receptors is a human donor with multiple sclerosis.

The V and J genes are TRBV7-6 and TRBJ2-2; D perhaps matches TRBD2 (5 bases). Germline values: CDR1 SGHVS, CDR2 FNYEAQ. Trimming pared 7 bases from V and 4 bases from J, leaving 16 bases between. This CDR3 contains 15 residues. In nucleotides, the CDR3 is TGTGCCAGCAAATCTTCATGGGAGCCCACCGGGGAGCTGTTTTTT. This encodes CASKSSWEPTGELFF.

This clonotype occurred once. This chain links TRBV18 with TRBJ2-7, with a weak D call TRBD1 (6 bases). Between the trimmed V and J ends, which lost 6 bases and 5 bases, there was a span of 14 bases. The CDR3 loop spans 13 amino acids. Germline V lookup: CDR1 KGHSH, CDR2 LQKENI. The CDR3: CASSEQGSHEQYF. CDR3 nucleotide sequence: TGTGCCAGCTCCGAACAGGGTTCCCACGAGCAGTACTTC. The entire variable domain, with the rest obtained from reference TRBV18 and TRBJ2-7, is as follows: NAGVMQNPRHLVRRRGQEARLRCSPMKGHSHVYWYRQLPEEGLKFMVYLQKENIIDESGMPKERFSAEFPKEGPSILRIQQVVRGDSAAYFCASSEQGSHEQYFGPGTRLTVT.

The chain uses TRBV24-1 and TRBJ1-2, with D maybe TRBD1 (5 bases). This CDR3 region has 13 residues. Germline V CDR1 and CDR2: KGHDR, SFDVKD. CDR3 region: CDPRGRRDYGYTF. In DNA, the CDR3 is TGTGATCCGCGAGGGCGCAGGGACTATGGCTACACCTTC.

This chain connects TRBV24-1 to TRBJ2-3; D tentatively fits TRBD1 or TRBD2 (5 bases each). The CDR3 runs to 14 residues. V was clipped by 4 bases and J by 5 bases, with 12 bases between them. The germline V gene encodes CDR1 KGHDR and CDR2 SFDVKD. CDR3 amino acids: CATSESGAGDTQYF. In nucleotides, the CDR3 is TGTGCCACCAGTGAGAGTGGGGCGGGAGATACGCAGTATTTT.

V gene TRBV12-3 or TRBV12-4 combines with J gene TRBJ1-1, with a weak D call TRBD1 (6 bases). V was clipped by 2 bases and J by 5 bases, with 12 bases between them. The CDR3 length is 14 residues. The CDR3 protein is CASSLSQGRTEAFF. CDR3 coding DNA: TGTGCCAGCAGTTTATCCCAGGGGCGGACTGAAGCTTTCTTT.

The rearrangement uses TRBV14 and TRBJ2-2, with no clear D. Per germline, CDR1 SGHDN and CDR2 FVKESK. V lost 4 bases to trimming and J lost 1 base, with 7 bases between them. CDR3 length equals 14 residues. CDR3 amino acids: CASSPDWNTGELFF. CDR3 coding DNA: TGTGCCAGCAGCCCTGACTGGAACACCGGGGAGCTGTTTTTT.

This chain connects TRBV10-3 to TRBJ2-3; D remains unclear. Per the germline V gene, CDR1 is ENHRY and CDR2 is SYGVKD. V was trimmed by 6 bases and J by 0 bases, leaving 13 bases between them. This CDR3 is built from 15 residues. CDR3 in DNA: TGTGCCATCAGCGACTCCCACGAAAGCACAGATACGCAGTATTTT. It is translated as CAISDSHESTDTQYF.

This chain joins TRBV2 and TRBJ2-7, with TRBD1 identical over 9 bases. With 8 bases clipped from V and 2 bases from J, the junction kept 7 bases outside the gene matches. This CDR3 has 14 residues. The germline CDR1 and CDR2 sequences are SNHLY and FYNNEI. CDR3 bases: TGTGCCAGCGGGGGACAGGGCGGACCCTACGAGCAGTACTTC. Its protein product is CASGGQGGPYEQYF.

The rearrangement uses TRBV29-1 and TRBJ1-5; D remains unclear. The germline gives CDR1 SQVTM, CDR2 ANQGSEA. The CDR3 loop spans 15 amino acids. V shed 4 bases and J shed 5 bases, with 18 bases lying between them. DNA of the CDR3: TGCAGCGTTGGGGGAGAAGGGCTTGGGGATCAGCCCCAGCATTTT. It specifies CSVGGEGLGDQPQHF.

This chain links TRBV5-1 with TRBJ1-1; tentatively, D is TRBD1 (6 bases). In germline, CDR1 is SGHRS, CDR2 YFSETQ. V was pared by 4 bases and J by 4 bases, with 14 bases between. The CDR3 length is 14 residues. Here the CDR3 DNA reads TGCGCCAGCAGCACGAAGGGGGTACCCACTGAAGCTTTCTTT. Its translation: CASSTKGVPTEAFF.

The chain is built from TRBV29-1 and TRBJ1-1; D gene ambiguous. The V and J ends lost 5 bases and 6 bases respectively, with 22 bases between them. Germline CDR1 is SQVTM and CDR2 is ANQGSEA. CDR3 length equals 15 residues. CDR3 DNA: TGCAGCGTTCCCTTTAGAGGAGGAGAAGTATCTGAAGCTTTCTTT. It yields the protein CSVPFRGGEVSEAFF.